One T cell receptor (beta chain) is described in this entry. This sample was included in a study of T cells expressing NK-cell markers. The TCR beta cDNA came from 5'RACE template switching with UMIs. For each CDR3 protein, TCRdb gives one entry from its re-call of the 5' RACE reads, without DNA. This repertoire includes a few hundred thousand distinct CDR3 sequences. CDR3 length: 13 residues. Germline CDR1 and CDR2: SGHAT and FQNNGV. The J gene is TRBJ2-5, the V gene TRBV11-2; TCRdb gives TRBD2 as the D gene, but with no DNA this cannot be confirmed. The source of this sequence is a woman between 50 and 59 years old in good health. Material for sequencing was blood T cells: a sorted CD56 or NKG2C T cell subset, CD4+ or CD8+ T cells, or bulk PBMC T cells (not recorded which). The chain's CDR3 is CASTRREGQTQYF.